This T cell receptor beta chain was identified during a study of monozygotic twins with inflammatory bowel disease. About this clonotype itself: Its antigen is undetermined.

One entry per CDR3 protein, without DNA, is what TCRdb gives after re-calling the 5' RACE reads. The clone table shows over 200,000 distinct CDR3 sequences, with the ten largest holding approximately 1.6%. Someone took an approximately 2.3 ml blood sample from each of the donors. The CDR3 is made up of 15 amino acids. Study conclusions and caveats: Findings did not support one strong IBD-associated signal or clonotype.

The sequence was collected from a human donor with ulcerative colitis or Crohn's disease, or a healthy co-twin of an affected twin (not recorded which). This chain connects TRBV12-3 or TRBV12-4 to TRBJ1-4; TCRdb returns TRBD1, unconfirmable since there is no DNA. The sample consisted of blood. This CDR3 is CASSKRQGSGEKLFF.